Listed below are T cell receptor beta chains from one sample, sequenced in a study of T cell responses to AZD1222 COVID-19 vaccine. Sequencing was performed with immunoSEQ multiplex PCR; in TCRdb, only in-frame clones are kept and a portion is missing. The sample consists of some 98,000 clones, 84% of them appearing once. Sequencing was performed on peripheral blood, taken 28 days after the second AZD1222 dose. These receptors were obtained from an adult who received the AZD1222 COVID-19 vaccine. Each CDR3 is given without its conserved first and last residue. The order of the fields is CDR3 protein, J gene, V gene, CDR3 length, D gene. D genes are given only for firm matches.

cdr3_aa: ASSLHRDSSYEQY
j_call: TRBJ2-7
v_call: TRBV5-1
cdr3_length: 13
d_call: .

cdr3_aa: ASRASVTGEQY
j_call: TRBJ2-7
v_call: TRBV2
cdr3_length: 11
d_call: .

cdr3_aa: ASSLGPGANYGYT
j_call: TRBJ1-2
v_call: TRBV5-8
cdr3_length: 13
d_call: .

cdr3_aa: ASSARSYQPQH
j_call: TRBJ1-5
v_call: TRBV27
cdr3_length: 11
d_call: .

cdr3_aa: ASPEGEPTNEKLF
j_call: TRBJ1-4
v_call: TRBV7-2
cdr3_length: 13
d_call: .

cdr3_aa: ASRILATGANVLT
j_call: TRBJ2-6
v_call: TRBV6-5
cdr3_length: 13
d_call: TRBD2

cdr3_aa: ASSPGHFGASTDTQY
j_call: TRBJ2-3
v_call: TRBV7-9
cdr3_length: 15
d_call: .

cdr3_aa: ASSPLGQERYEQY
j_call: TRBJ2-7
v_call: TRBV18
cdr3_length: 13
d_call: TRBD1

cdr3_aa: AISDRGNTEAF
j_call: TRBJ1-1
v_call: TRBV10-3
cdr3_length: 11
d_call: .

cdr3_aa: ASSQDAGPTPQH
j_call: TRBJ1-5
v_call: TRBV3-1/TRBV3-2
cdr3_length: 12
d_call: .